This T cell receptor beta chain was captured in a study of blood T cell repertoires in COVID-19. Germline-derived CDR1 and CDR2 are MNHEY and SMNVEV (reference sequence). The CDR3 spans 14 residues. V lost 3 bases to trimming and J lost 2 bases, with 11 bases between them. This table comes from immunoSEQ multiplex PCR, and its TCRdb copy is limited to in-frame clones, with some not included. The profile shows more than 85,000 clones, approximately 81% of them singletons. This clonotype was obtained from a man at least 80 years old with active or convalescent COVID-19. The rearrangement uses TRBV27 and TRBJ2-7; D might be TRBD2 (6 bases). Sample: peripheral blood. In DNA, the CDR3 is TGTGCCAGCAGTTTGCGGGGCCTCCCCTACGAGCAGTACTTC. Amino acids: CASSLRGLPYEQYF.